This T cell receptor beta chain was captured by sequencing in a study of T cell responses to AZD1222 COVID-19 vaccine. Study outcomes and limitations: Compared with day 0, the breadth and depth of the Spike-specific TCR repertoire rose significantly after two doses of AZD1222. Just 6 or 7 people given AZD1222 tested seropositive at baseline.

Produced via immunoSEQ multiplex PCR; TCRdb's table is partial and in-frame only. The table includes about 98,000 clones, around 88% detected once. With respect to this clone: Its antigen remains unidentified.

The CDR3 is 18 amino acids. Germline V gene data show CDR1 as LGHNA and CDR2 as YNFKEQ. Deletions cut 0 bases from V and 4 bases from J, with 21 bases between. The source material was peripheral blood, sampled on day 0 of MenACWY control vaccination. This chain links TRBV4-2 with TRBJ1-2; D is uncertain. This receptor was taken from an adult in good health. The CDR3 DNA reads TGTGCCAGCAGCCAAGAAATGGCTATTGGGGTCCTAAGCTATGGCTACACCTTC. Protein: CASSQEMAIGVLSYGYTF.